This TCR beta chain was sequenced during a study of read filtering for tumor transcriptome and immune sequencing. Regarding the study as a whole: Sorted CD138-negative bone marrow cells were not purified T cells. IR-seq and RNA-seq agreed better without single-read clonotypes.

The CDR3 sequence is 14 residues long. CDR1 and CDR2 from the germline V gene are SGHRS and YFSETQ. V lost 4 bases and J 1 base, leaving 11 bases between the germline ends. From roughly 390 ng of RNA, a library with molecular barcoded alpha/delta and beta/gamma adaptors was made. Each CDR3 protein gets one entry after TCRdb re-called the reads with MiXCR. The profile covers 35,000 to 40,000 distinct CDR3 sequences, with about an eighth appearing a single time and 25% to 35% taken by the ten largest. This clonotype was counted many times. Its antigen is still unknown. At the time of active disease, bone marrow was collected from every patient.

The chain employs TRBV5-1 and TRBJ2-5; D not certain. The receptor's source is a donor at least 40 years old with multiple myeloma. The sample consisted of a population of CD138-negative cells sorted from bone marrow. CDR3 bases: TGCGCCAGCAGCGGCGGAGCCCTCCAAGAGACCCAGTACTTC. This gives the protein CASSGGALQETQYF.